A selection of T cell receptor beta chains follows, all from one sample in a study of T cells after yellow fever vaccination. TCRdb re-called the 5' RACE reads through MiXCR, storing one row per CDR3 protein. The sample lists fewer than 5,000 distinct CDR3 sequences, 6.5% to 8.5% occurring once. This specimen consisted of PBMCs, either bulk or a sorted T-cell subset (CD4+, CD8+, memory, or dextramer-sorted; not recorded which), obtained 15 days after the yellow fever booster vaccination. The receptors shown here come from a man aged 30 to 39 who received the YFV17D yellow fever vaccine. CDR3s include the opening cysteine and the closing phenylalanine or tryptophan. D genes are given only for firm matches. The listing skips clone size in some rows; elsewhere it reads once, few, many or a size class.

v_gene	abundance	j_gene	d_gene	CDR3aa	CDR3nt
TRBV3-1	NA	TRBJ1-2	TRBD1	CASTSQDRGDLRYTF	TGTGCCTCCACCAGCCAGGACAGGGGCGATCTCCGCTACACCTTC
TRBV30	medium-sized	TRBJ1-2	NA	CAWNGQPPYYGYTF	TGTGCCTGGAACGGACAGCCGCCCTACTATGGCTACACCTTC
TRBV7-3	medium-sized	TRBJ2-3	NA	CASSSNPGADTQYF	TGTGCCAGCAGCTCGAACCCGGGCGCAGATACGCAGTATTTT
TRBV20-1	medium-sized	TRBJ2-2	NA	CSARKGGANTGELFF	TGCAGTGCTAGAAAGGGGGGAGCGAACACCGGGGAGCTGTTTTTT
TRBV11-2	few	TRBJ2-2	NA	CAAARARPEMGATGTGELFF	TGTGCCGCCGCCCGCGCCCGCCCGGAGATGGGGGCTACAGGGACCGGGGAGCTGTTTTTT
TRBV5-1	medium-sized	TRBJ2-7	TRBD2	CASSLFSGGDEQYF	TGCGCCAGCAGCTTGTTTAGCGGGGGCGACGAGCAGTACTTC
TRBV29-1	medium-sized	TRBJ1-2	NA	CSARGFYGYTF	TGCAGCGCCCGGGGGTTCTATGGCTACACCTTC
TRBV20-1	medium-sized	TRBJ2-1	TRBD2	CSAIGSGSSNEQFF	TGCAGTGCTATCGGAAGCGGGAGTAGCAATGAGCAGTTCTTC
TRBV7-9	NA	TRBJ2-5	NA	CAGQGQETQYF	TGTGCCGGGCAGGGACAAGAGACCCAGTACTTC
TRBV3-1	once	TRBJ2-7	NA	CASSQHLPGTHEQYF	TGTGCCAGCAGCCAGCACCTCCCCGGGACCCACGAGCAGTACTTC
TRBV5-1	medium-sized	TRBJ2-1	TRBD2	CASTPGGSSYNEQFF	TGCGCCAGCACCCCGGGCGGGAGCTCCTACAATGAGCAGTTCTTC
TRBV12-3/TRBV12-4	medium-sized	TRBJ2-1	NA	CASNQGGGYNEQFF	TGTGCCTCCAACCAGGGGGGGGGCTACAATGAGCAGTTCTTC
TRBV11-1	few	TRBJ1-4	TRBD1	CASSSQGAFEKLFF	TGTGCCAGCAGCTCACAGGGGGCTTTTGAAAAACTGTTTTTT
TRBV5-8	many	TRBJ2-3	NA	CASSLSPAQADTQYF	TGTGCCAGCAGCCTCTCCCCAGCGCAGGCCGATACGCAGTATTTT
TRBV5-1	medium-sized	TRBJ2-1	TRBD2	CASSSGTSNNEQFF	TGCGCCAGCAGCTCCGGGACTAGCAACAATGAGCAGTTCTTC
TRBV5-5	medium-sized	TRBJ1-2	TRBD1	CASSWGTAGYTF	TGTGCCAGCAGCTGGGGGACAGCTGGCTACACCTTC
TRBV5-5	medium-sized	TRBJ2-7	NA	CASSLSGGSYEQYF	TGTGCCAGCAGCTTGTCGGGCGGCTCCTACGAGCAGTACTTC
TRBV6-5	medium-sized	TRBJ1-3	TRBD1	CASSATGAGNTIYF	TGTGCCAGCAGCGCAACAGGGGCTGGAAACACCATATATTTT
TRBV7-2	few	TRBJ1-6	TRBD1	CASSSGAGQLLNSPLHF	TGTGCCAGCAGCTCCGGAGCGGGACAGCTACTCAATTCACCCCTCCACTTT
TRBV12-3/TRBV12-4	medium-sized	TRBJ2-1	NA	CASSLSRNEQFF	TGTGCCAGCAGTTTAAGTCGCAATGAGCAGTTCTTC
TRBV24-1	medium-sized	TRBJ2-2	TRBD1	CATSDASGGSAGELFF	TGTGCCACCAGTGATGCCTCAGGGGGCAGCGCCGGGGAGCTGTTTTTT
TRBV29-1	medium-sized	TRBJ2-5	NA	CSVGGPGVMETQYF	TGCAGCGTTGGGGGGCCAGGGGTAATGGAGACCCAGTACTTC
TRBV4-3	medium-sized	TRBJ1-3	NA	CASSQDGRRNTIYF	TGCGCCAGCAGCCAAGATGGACGCAGAAACACCATATATTTT
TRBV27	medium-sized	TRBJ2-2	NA	CANPKGLNTGELFF	TGTGCCAATCCCAAGGGACTGAACACCGGGGAGCTGTTTTTT
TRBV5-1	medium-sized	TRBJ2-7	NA	CASSLNGQRSSYEQYF	TGCGCCAGCAGCTTAAATGGACAGAGGAGCTCCTACGAGCAGTACTTC
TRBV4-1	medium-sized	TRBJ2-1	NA	CASSQEGVQSSYNEQFF	TGCGCCAGCAGCCAAGAAGGGGTCCAGAGCTCCTACAATGAGCAGTTCTTC
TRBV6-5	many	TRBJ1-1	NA	CASSSPGFRSQAFF	TGTGCCAGCAGTTCACCAGGATTCCGGTCCCAGGCTTTCTTT
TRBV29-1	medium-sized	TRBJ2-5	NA	CSVGDGSETQYF	TGCAGCGTTGGCGACGGGAGCGAGACCCAGTACTTC
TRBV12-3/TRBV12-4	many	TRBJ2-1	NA	CASSLLGNEQFF	TGTGCCAGCAGTTTACTTGGGAATGAGCAGTTCTTC
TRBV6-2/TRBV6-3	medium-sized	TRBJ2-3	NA	CASSAEFPGTDTQYF	TGTGCCAGCAGTGCGGAGTTCCCGGGGACAGATACGCAGTATTTT
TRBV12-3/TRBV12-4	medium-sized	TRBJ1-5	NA	CASRYTSGGRSNQPQHF	TGTGCCAGCAGATATACCTCGGGGGGAAGGAGCAATCAGCCCCAGCATTTT
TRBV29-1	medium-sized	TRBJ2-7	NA	CSVVGGPYEQYF	TGCAGCGTTGTCGGGGGGCCCTACGAGCAGTACTTC
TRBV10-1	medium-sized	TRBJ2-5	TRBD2	CASSEGSGRETQYF	TGCGCCAGCAGTGAGGGTAGCGGGAGAGAGACCCAGTACTTC
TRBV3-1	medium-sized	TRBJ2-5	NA	CASSQEPTQYF	TGTGCCAGCAGCCAAGAGCCGACCCAGTACTTC
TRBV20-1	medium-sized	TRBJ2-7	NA	CSAARDYEQYF	TGCAGTGCAGCGCGCGACTACGAGCAGTACTTC
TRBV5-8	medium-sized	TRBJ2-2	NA	CASSLRQNTGELFF	TGTGCCAGCAGCTTGAGACAAAACACCGGGGAGCTGTTTTTT
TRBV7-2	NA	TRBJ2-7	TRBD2	CASSRSGITFEQYF	TGTGCCAGCAGCCGTAGCGGGATCACTTTCGAGCAGTACTTC
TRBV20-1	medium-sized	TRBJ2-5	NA	CSARLETKETQYF	TGCAGTGCTAGACTAGAGACAAAAGAGACCCAGTACTTC
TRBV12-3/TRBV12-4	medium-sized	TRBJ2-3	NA	CASGTGGTDTQYF	TGTGCCAGTGGGACTGGGGGTACAGATACGCAGTATTTT
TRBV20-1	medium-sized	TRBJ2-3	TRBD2	CSANLVPGLAGGPTDTQYF	TGCAGTGCTAACCTTGTCCCGGGACTAGCGGGAGGGCCCACAGATACGCAGTATTTT
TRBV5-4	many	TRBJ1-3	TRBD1	CASSPAGTGTGNTIYF	TGTGCCAGCAGCCCCGCCGGGACAGGGACTGGAAACACCATATATTTT